A single TCR beta chain is shown here with its context. The CDR3 totals 12 residues. CDR1 and CDR2 from the germline V gene are SGHNT and YYREEE (reference sequence). Trimming pared 0 bases from V and 7 bases from J, leaving 8 bases between. Vbeta (60) and Jbeta (13) primers were used in the PCR. Data came from immunoSEQ multiplex PCR; TCRdb stores just in-frame clones and leaves some out. Here the sample spans 180,000 or so clones, just over 75% being singletons. These data originate in a study of cytomegalovirus exposure and HLA in healthy donors. The TCR originated in a woman in her twenties or thirties in good health and CMV-seropositive. The sequencing input was PBMCs. V usage is TRBV5-4 and J usage is TRBJ2-7; perhaps TRBD2 as D (5 bases). The CDR3 region has the DNA TGTGCCAGCAGCTTGGGACTACGGGAGCAGTACTTC. It is translated as CASSLGLREQYF.